Included here is one T cell receptor (beta chain) sequence, with context. The sample originates from a study of T cells in Graves' hyperthyroidism and ophthalmopathy. For the study at large: Peripheral blood collection took place at initial diagnosis, before any treatment.

The CDR3 is 16 amino acids. CDR1 and CDR2 (germline): DFQATT, SNEGSKA (reference sequence). Trimming shortened V by 6 bases and J by 3 bases, and 21 bases separated the two germline ends. The sample, blood from the first hyperthyroidism diagnosis, precedes any ophthalmopathy symptoms. The TCR beta CDR3 regions underwent amplification using RNA transcripts as the source. The primer set for the first-round RT-PCR of the TCR CDR3 was HTBI. Each CDR3 protein is one row after TCRdb ran MiXCR on the multiplex PCR reads. The sample consists of roughly 260,000 distinct CDR3 sequences, 14% to 15% of them appearing once.

The chain carries TRBV20-1 and TRBJ1-5; no clear D gene. This sequence was found in a woman between 35 and 50 years old with Graves' hyperthyroidism that later progressed to Graves' ophthalmopathy. Material for sequencing was blood. CDR3 DNA sequence: TGCAGTGCCCAAAAGAGTTTAGAAACTTACAATCAGCCCCAGCATTTT. Its protein is CSAQKSLETYNQPQHF.